The 12 T cell receptor beta chains reported below all come from one sample, sequenced in a study of cytomegalovirus exposure and HLA in healthy donors. Profiled with immunoSEQ multiplex PCR; TCRdb holds only in-frame clones, not every one. The data contain 160,000 or so clones, 87% of them singletons. Sequenced sample: PBMCs. Receptor source: a woman in her twenties or thirties in good health and CMV-seronegative.

The rearrangement uses TRBV9 and TRBJ2-1; possibly TRBD2 for D (6 bases). The V end was cut by 1 base, the J end by 0 bases, with 14 bases between. Germline CDR1 reads SGDLS; CDR2 reads YYNGEE. The CDR3 is 17 amino acids. The CDR3 loop reads CASSVSGEVSSYNEQFF. In DNA form, the CDR3 reads TGTGCCAGCAGCGTATCCGGGGAGGTTAGCTCCTACAATGAGCAGTTCTTC.

The genes are TRBV19 and TRBJ1-6, with TRBD1 identical over 7 bases. Per germline, CDR1 LNHDA and CDR2 SQIVND (reference sequence). The CDR3 spans 15 residues. V lost 6 bases, J lost 9 bases, and 11 bases stayed unmatched. Here the CDR3 DNA reads TGTGCCAGTAGCAGACAGGGCGAATTGGGTTCACCCCTCCACTTT. Protein: CASSRQGELGSPLHF.

This chain joins TRBV6-1 and TRBJ2-1; D gene unclear. Germline assignment: CDR1 MNHNS and CDR2 SASEGT. Trimming shortened V by 8 bases and J by 0 bases, and 14 bases separated the two germline ends. The CDR3 is 15 amino acids. The CDR3, as DNA: TGTGCCAGCGAACCACGATTGAGCTCCTACAATGAGCAGTTCTTC. Translated, it gives CASEPRLSSYNEQFF.

Regarding this clone: At one end the junction does not follow the germline gene, possibly because of a read error. The chain employs TRBV5-5 and TRBJ1-2, with TRBD1 identical over 8 bases. The CDR3 runs 11 residues. Germline V gives CDR1 SGHKS, CDR2 YYEKEE (reference sequence). The CDR3 sequence: CASSGGQESNF. CDR3 nucleotides: TGTGCCAGCAGCGGGGGACAGGAATCGAATTTC.

This sequence joins TRBV4-1 and TRBJ2-7, with a weak D call TRBD1 (6 bases). The CDR3 runs to 14 residues. CDR1 and CDR2 (germline): MGHRA, YSYEKL. V shed 4 bases and J shed 5 bases, with 15 bases lying between them. Here the CDR3 reads CASSLGGRVHEQYF. CDR3 sequence (DNA): TGCGCCAGCAGCCTTGGGGGCAGGGTCCACGAGCAGTACTTC.

This chain links TRBV7-6 with TRBJ2-7; 8 nucleotides line up with TRBD2. In germline, CDR1 is SGHVS, CDR2 FNYEAQ. With 2 bases clipped from V and 0 bases from J, the junction kept 12 bases outside the gene matches. CDR3 length: 18 amino acids. CDR3 region: CASSLYSGASFSSYEQYF. The CDR3 DNA is TGTGCCAGCAGCTTATATAGCGGGGCCTCGTTCAGCTCCTACGAGCAGTACTTC. The full variable domain, with the rest looked up from reference TRBV7-6 and TRBJ2-7, is GAGVSQSPRYKVTKRGQDVALRCDPISGHVSLYWYRQALGQGPEFLTYFNYEAQQDKSGLPNDRFSAERPEGSISTLTIQRTEQRDSAMYRCASSLYSGASFSSYEQYFGPGTRLTVT.

This chain uses TRBV6-1 with TRBJ2-5; tentatively, D is TRBD2 (7 bases). V was clipped by 3 bases and J by 5 bases, with 22 bases between them. There are 17 residues in the CDR3. CDR1 MNHNS and CDR2 SASEGT come from the germline V gene. CDR3 nucleotides: TGTGCCAGCAGTGATGGAGGAGGCGGGGGCCACCGGGAGACCCAGTACTTC. It specifies CASSDGGGGGHRETQYF.

The rearrangement joins TRBV11-1 to TRBJ2-7; the D is unclear. CDR3 length: 14 amino acids. V was clipped by 1 base and J by 0 bases, with 7 bases between them. The germline gives CDR1 SGHAT, CDR2 FQDESV (reference sequence). CDR3 loop: CASSLGVASYEQYF. The CDR3 DNA reads as TGTGCCAGCAGCTTAGGGGTAGCCTCCTACGAGCAGTACTTC.

This chain links TRBV13 with TRBJ1-1, with D tentatively TRBD1 (5 bases). The germline V gene encodes CDR1 PRHDT and CDR2 FYEKMQ (reference sequence). V dropped 1 base and J dropped 4 bases, with 7 bases sitting between them. The CDR3 has 13 amino acids. As DNA, the CDR3 is TGTGCCAGCAGCTTAGAAGGGGCCACTGAAGCTTTCTTT. Translated, it gives CASSLEGATEAFF.

In DNA form, the CDR3 reads TGCGCCAGCAGCTTGTACCCAGGGGGGAGCAATCAGCCCCAGCATTTT. Translated, it gives CASSLYPGGSNQPQHF. The chain couples TRBV5-1 to TRBJ1-5; the match to TRBD1 covers 7 bases. CDR1 SGHRS and CDR2 YFSETQ come from the germline V gene. This CDR3 comprises 16 residues. V dropped 1 base and J dropped 1; count of bases not matched to a gene: 5.

The rearrangement uses TRBV5-4 and TRBJ1-2; no reliable D call. This CDR3 region has 16 residues. V lost 0 bases, J lost 2 bases, and 14 bases lay in between. Per germline, CDR1 SGHNT and CDR2 YYREEE (reference sequence). The CDR3 DNA is TGTGCCAGCAGCTTGGAACCGGGAAGTCAGAACTATGGCTACACCTTC. Translated, it gives CASSLEPGSQNYGYTF.

The CDR3 DNA reads TGTGCCAGTAGTATTGACAGGGTGAACGAGCAGTACTTC. Translated: CASSIDRVNEQYF. The chain combines TRBV19 with TRBJ2-7; TRBD1 agrees at 7 bases. Germline CDR1 LNHDA, CDR2 SQIVND (reference sequence). V was pared by 3 bases and J by 5 bases, with 4 bases of the junction left unmatched. The CDR3 is 13 amino acids. The full variable domain, its missing parts supplied by reference TRBV19 and TRBJ2-7, is DGGITQSPKYLFRKEGQNVTLSCEQNLNHDAMYWYRQDPGQGLRLIYYSQIVNDFQKGDIAEGYSVSREKKESFPLTVTSAQKNPTAFYLCASSIDRVNEQYFGPGTRLTVT.